The entry that follows covers one T cell receptor (beta chain) sequence. This record belongs to a study of blood T cell repertoires in COVID-19. Turning to the study itself: Italy, Spain and the United States were the sources of the convalescent and acute COVID-19 samples. PBMCs, B-cell-depleted T cells, or T cells were the source of the cDNA or gDNA that made up the material.

After removal of 6 bases from V and 7 bases from J, the junction contained 10 bases not matched to a gene. Germline CDR1 LNHDA, CDR2 SQIVND (reference sequence). This CDR3 contains 15 residues. How the authors handled the data: Nucleated cell number was recorded as an estimate derived from reference gene primer amplification. The protocol was immunoSEQ multiplex PCR, while the TCRdb copy is restricted to in-frame clones and leaves out a portion. D and trimming come from the DNA, and the V and J calls and clone size come from that table. Among some 500,000 clones listed, over 75% were seen once. Grouping used clinical history reported by participants in a survey and questionnaire.

This chain uses TRBV19 with TRBJ2-2; 8 bases are shared with TRBD2. The specimen was PBMCs or T cells enriched from blood (not recorded which). This TCR was sampled from a woman between 40 and 55 years old who had recovered from COVID-19. This chain's CDR3 is CASRPGAGGVGELFF. CDR3 DNA: TGTGCCAGTAGACCTGGGGCGGGAGGTGTCGGGGAGCTGTTTTTT. The full variable domain, in which reference TRBV19 and TRBJ2-2 provide the parts outside the CDR3, is DGGITQSPKYLFRKEGQNVTLSCEQNLNHDAMYWYRQDPGQGLRLIYYSQIVNDFQKGDIAEGYSVSREKKESFPLTVTSAQKNPTAFYLCASRPGAGGVGELFFGEGSRLTVL.